Each of the 10 T cell receptor beta chains below was sequenced from the same sample in a study of beta chain features in type 1 diabetes. Findings of the study overall: Significant though moderate, a shortening of TCRB CDR3s appeared in all four CD4+ subsets of Type 1 diabetes patients.

All of the isolated RNA was reverse transcribed, so expressed TCRB transcripts were sequenced. Clones were read by immunoSEQ multiplex PCR, and TCRdb kept only the in-frame ones, dropping some. The sample has 240,000 or so clones; around 14% are singletons. Their antigen targets remain unknown. Sequencing was done on a sample of naive CD4+ T cells from blood. The source is a man aged 25 to 40 with type 1 diabetes.

V is TRBV18 and J is TRBJ2-3; TRBD1 matches at 7 bases. Germline CDR1 KGHSH, CDR2 LQKENI. V lost 0 bases, J lost 2 bases, and 8 bases stayed unmatched. This CDR3 region has 17 residues. In DNA, the CDR3 is TGTGCCAGCTCACCACCGTGGGGCAGGGGGTCCACAGATACGCAGTATTTT. Translated: CASSPPWGRGSTDTQYF.

Only a few counts were recorded for this clone. J is TRBJ1-1 and V is TRBV29-1; D may be TRBD1 (5 bases). The CDR3 sequence is 13 residues long. V was shortened by 6 bases and J by 1 base, with 12 bases between the two germline ends. In germline, CDR1 is SQVTM, CDR2 ANQGSEA. The CDR3 DNA reads as TGCAGCGTGGATGCCGGGGGGAACACTGAAGCTTTCTTT. Protein product: CSVDAGGNTEAFF.

This chain joins TRBV5-1 and TRBJ2-1; D remains unclear. Per the germline V gene, CDR1 is SGHRS and CDR2 is YFSETQ. CDR3 length: 11 amino acids. V was trimmed by 1 base and J by 9 bases, leaving 5 bases between them. CDR3 sequence: CASSLYSEQFF. For the CDR3, the DNA is TGCGCCAGCAGCTTGTATAGTGAGCAGTTCTTC.

The chain uses TRBV25-1 and TRBJ1-3, with D unclear. Germline CDR1 is MGHDK and CDR2 is SYGVNS. The CDR3 has 16 residues. V was trimmed by 4 bases and J by 1 base, leaving 14 bases between them. CDR3 nucleotide sequence: TGTGCCAGCAGTGGGCCCCTCACAGAGTCTGGAAACACCATATATTTT. Translating gives CASSGPLTESGNTIYF. The full variable domain, in which reference TRBV25-1 and TRBJ1-3 provide the parts outside the CDR3, is EADIYQTPRYLVIGTGKKITLECSQTMGHDKMYWYQQDPGMELHLIHYSYGVNSTEKGDLSSESTVSRIRTEHFPLTLESARPSHTSQYLCASSGPLTESGNTIYFGEGSWLTVV.

V and J are TRBV11-2 and TRBJ1-1; 10 bases agree with TRBD1. There are 15 residues in the CDR3. Germline V gene lookup returns CDR1 SGHAT and CDR2 FQNNGV. Trimming cost V 4 bases and J 6 bases; bases outside gene matches: 8. The CDR3 bases are TGTGCCAGCAGCTCAATGGGGACAGGGGCGGCTGAAGCTTTCTTT. Amino acids: CASSSMGTGAAEAFF.

Here the CDR3 reads CATRWGGRGADTQYF. For the CDR3, the DNA is TGTGCCACCCGATGGGGCGGGAGAGGCGCAGATACGCAGTATTTT. V usage is TRBV6-1 and J usage is TRBJ2-3; 7 nucleotides match TRBD2. Unmatched junction bases numbered 14, after V lost 10 bases and J lost 4 bases. CDR1 is MNHNS, CDR2 SASEGT, per germline. This CDR3 has 15 amino acids.

A few counts support this clone. V usage is TRBV30 and J usage is TRBJ2-1; a weak D match, TRBD1 (5 bases). V gave up 1 base and J gave up 2 bases, with 6 bases separating them. This CDR3 is 13 amino acids long. CDR1 and CDR2 from the germline V gene are GTSNPN and SVGIG (reference sequence). DNA for the CDR3: TGTGCCTGGAGTGGGGGCCCCTACAATGAGCAGTTCTTC. As protein: CAWSGGPYNEQFF.

The V gene is TRBV5-1, the J gene TRBJ2-1; TRBD1 is a possible D gene (6 bases). V was cut by 5 bases and J by 4 bases, with 10 bases left in between. The germline V gene encodes CDR1 SGHRS and CDR2 YFSETQ. The CDR3 is 13 residues long. CDR3 amino acids: CASSPGQYNEQFF. CDR3 coding DNA: TGCGCCAGCAGTCCTGGACAGTACAATGAGCAGTTCTTC.

The rearrangement links TRBV21-1 to TRBJ1-5. TRBV21-1 is annotated as a pseudogene. The CDR3 is made up of 16 amino acids. The CDR3 spells CASSTRGNSPNQPQHF. The CDR3 bases are TGTGCCAGCAGTACCCGGGGGAACAGCCCCAATCAGCCCCAGCATTTT.

V and J are TRBV5-6 and TRBJ1-5, with D uncertain. CDR3 length equals 13 residues. In germline, CDR1 is SGHDT, CDR2 YYEEEE. V was pared by 0 bases and J by 4 bases, with 5 bases between. The CDR3 sequence: CASSLGRNQPQHF. CDR3 coding DNA: TGTGCCAGCAGCTTGGGCAGAAATCAGCCCCAGCATTTT. Full variable domain (outside the CDR3, taken from reference TRBV5-6 and TRBJ1-5): DAGVTQSPTHLIKTRGQQVTLRCSPKSGHDTVSWYQQALGQGPQFIFQYYEEEERQRGNFPDRFSGHQFPNYSSELNVNALLLGDSALYLCASSLGRNQPQHFGDGTRLSIL.